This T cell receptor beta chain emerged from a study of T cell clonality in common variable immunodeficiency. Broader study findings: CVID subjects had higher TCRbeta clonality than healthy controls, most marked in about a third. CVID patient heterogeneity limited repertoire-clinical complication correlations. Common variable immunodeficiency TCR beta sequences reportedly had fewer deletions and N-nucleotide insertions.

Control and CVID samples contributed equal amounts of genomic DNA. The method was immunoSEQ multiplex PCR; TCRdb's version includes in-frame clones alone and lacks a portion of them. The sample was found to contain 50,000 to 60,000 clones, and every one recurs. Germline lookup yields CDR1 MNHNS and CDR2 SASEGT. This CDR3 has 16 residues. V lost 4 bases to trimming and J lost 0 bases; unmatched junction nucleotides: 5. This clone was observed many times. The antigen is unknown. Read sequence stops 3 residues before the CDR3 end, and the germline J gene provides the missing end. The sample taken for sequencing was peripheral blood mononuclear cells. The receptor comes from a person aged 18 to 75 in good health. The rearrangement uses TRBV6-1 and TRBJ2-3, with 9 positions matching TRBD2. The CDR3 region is CASSALSGGSTDTQYF. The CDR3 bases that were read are TGTGCCAGCAGTGCCCTTAGCGGGGGAAGCACAGATACG.